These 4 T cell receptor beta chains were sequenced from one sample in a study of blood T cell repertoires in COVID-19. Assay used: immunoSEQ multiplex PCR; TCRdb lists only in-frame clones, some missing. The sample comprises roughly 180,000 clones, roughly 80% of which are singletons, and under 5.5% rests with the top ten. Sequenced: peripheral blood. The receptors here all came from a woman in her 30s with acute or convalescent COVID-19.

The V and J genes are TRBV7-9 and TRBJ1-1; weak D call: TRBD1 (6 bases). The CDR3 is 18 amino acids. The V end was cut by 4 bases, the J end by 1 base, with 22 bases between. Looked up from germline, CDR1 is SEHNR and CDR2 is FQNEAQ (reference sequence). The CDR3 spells CASSSVRTVNPWNTEAFF. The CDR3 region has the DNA TGTGCCAGCAGCTCGGTCCGGACAGTTAATCCATGGAACACTGAAGCTTTCTTT.

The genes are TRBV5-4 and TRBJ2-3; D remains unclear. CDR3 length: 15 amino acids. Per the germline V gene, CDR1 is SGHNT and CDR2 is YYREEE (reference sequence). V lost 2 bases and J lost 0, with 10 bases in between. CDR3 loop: CASSFERSSTDTQYF. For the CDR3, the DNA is TGTGCCAGCAGCTTTGAGAGGTCTAGCACAGATACGCAGTATTTT.

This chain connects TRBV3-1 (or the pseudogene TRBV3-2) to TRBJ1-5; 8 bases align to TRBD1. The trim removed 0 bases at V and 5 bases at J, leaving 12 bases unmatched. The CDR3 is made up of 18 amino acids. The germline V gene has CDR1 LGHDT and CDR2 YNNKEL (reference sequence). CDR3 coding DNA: TGTGCCAGCAGCCAAGAGGGAGGGGGACAGGTTCGGCATCAGCCCCAGCATTTT. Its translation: CASSQEGGGQVRHQPQHF.

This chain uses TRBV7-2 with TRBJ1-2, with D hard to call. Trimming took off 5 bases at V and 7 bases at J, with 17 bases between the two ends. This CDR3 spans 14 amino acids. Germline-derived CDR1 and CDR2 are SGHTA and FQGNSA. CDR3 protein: CASSPTQIPSGYTF. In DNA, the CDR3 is TGTGCCAGCAGCCCTACACAGATCCCCTCTGGCTACACCTTC.